Described below is a single T cell receptor beta chain sequence and its context. The germline V gene has CDR1 MNHEY and CDR2 SVGEGT. Unmatched junction bases numbered 7, after V lost 6 bases and J lost 6 bases. This CDR3 region has 16 residues. These data come from a study of blood T cell repertoires in COVID-19. About the research overall: COVID-19 samples, acute and convalescent, were from the United States, Italy and Spain. PBMCs, B-cell-depleted T cells, or T cells provided the cDNA or gDNA that made up the material.

Study processing details: Estimation of nucleated cell counts relied on the amplification of reference gene primers. Method: immunoSEQ multiplex PCR; TCRdb's copy keeps in-frame clones and lacks some. The DNA gave D and trimming, while V, J and clone size come from that table. The sample holds under 100,000 clones; more than 65% are singletons and the top ten take around 27%. Material for sequencing was peripheral blood. The receptor was isolated from a man at least 80 years old with active or convalescent COVID-19. The chain uses TRBV6-2 or TRBV6-3 and TRBJ1-6; TRBD1 aligns across 11 bases. The DNA of the CDR3 is TGTGCCAGCAGCCACGGGACAGGGGGATTTAATTCACCCCTCCACTTT. It is translated as CASSHGTGGFNSPLHF.